Listed below are T cell receptor beta chains from one sample, sequenced in a study of cytomegalovirus exposure and HLA in healthy donors. Measured with immunoSEQ multiplex PCR; TCRdb has only the in-frame clones, and not every one. Altogether roughly 190,000 clones are present, about 90% being singletons, with the ten largest covering over 1%. Sequenced input: PBMCs. All receptors derive from a man aged 25 to 40 in good health and CMV-seronegative. The CDR3 runs from the conserved cysteine through the conserved F or W. The D gene is left open where the match is weak. Size tells how often a clone was seen (once, few, many) or the class of an expanded clone, and some rows leave it out.

CDR3 length	V gene	clone size	D gene	J gene	CDR3 DNA	CDR3 protein
15	TRBV7-8	NA	TRBD1	TRBJ2-1	TGTGCCAGCAGTTTCAGGGGGCGAGTGGGGAATGAGCAGTTCTTC	CASSFRGRVGNEQFF
15	TRBV2	NA	TRBD1	TRBJ1-4	TGTGCCAGCGGCGGGACAGGGATAACTAATGAAAAACTGTTTTTT	CASGGTGITNEKLFF
16	TRBV5-1	NA	TRBD1	TRBJ1-4	TGCGCCAGCAGGGGGACAGGGAAAGATGCTAATGAAAAACTGTTTTTT	CASRGTGKDANEKLFF
17	TRBV4-3	NA	TRBD2	TRBJ2-3	TGCGCCAGCAGCCAAGATACTAGCGGGGGACTCACAGATACGCAGTATTTT	CASSQDTSGGLTDTQYF
17	TRBV18	NA	TRBD1	TRBJ1-2	TGTGCCAGCTCGCCACTCGGGACAGGCTATGGGAACTATGGCTACACCTTC	CASSPLGTGYGNYGYTF
15	TRBV11-2	once	NA	TRBJ2-7	TGTGCCAGCAGCTTAGACCTGGGGCCGGCCTACGAGCAGTACTTC	CASSLDLGPAYEQYF
16	TRBV21-1	few	NA	TRBJ2-3	TGTGCCAGCAACCTCCTTTGGCTAGCGGGGGAACATACGCAGTATTTT	CASNLLWLAGEHTQYF
18	TRBV5-4	NA	TRBD1	TRBJ2-1	TGTGCCAGCAGCCCAAAAATACCCGGGACAGGGTTTGGGGATGAGCAGTTCTTC	CASSPKIPGTGFGDEQFF
16	TRBV6-6	NA	TRBD2	TRBJ2-3	TGTGCCAGCAGTTACTCCCTAGCGGGAGTCACAGATACGCAGTATTTT	CASSYSLAGVTDTQYF
9	TRBV21-1	NA	NA	TRBJ2-7	TGTGCCAGCAGGAGGTTGCCGCACTTC	CASRRLPHF
15	TRBV4-2	NA	NA	TRBJ1-2	TGTGCCAGCAGCCTATCAAGCGCAAGGGGCTATGGCTACACCTTC	CASSLSSARGYGYTF
14	TRBV28	NA	NA	TRBJ2-5	TGTGCCAGCAGTTTAACGCAGGGGAAAGAGACCCAGTACTTC	CASSLTQGKETQYF
14	TRBV14	once	NA	TRBJ2-7	TGTGCCAGCAGCCGAGAACCACAGGATTACGAGCAGTACTTC	CASSREPQDYEQYF
16	TRBV7-8	NA	NA	TRBJ2-1	TGTGCCAGCAGCTTAGATTTGTGGGTAGGGAGCAATGAGCAGTTCTTC	CASSLDLWVGSNEQFF
15	TRBV10-2	NA	NA	TRBJ1-2	TGCGCCAGCAGTGACTCAGGGTATTCTAACTATGGCTACACCTTC	CASSDSGYSNYGYTF
14	TRBV4-1	NA	NA	TRBJ2-5	TGCGCCAGCAGCCTCGTCCTCCGGGAGGAGACCCAGTACTTC	CASSLVLREETQYF
15	TRBV9	NA	NA	TRBJ1-1	TGTGCCAGCAGCGTAGAAGGGGCTCGGGACACTGAAGCTTTCTTT	CASSVEGARDTEAFF
16	TRBV5-1	NA	TRBD2	TRBJ2-2	TGCGCCAGCAGAAAGGCCCTAGCGGGGGGGGCCGGGGAGCTGTTTTTT	CASRKALAGGAGELFF
16	TRBV9	NA	TRBD2	TRBJ2-2	TGTGCCAGCAGCGCCCGACACGGGGGGGCGACCGGGGAGCTGTTTTTT	CASSARHGGATGELFF
14	TRBV30	NA	NA	TRBJ1-4	TGTGCCTGGAGGGTGGCTTTACCGGGGGAAAAACTGTTTTTT	CAWRVALPGEKLFF
16	TRBV29-1	few	NA	TRBJ2-1	TGCAGCGTTGAAGATCGTGGGGGGACCCCCTACAATGAGCAGTTCTTC	CSVEDRGGTPYNEQFF
16	TRBV7-9	once	TRBD2	TRBJ2-1	TGTGCCAGCAGCTTAGGTGCTAGCGGGCGATACAATGAGCAGTTCTTC	CASSLGASGRYNEQFF
14	TRBV7-9	NA	TRBD1	TRBJ1-4	TGTGCCAGCAGGGGTTCAGGGGGTGTCGAAAAACTGTTTTTT	CASRGSGGVEKLFF
14	TRBV4-3	NA	NA	TRBJ2-7	TGCGCCAGCAGCCAAGAGCAAGCGGCCTACGAGCAGTACTTC	CASSQEQAAYEQYF
15	TRBV4-1	NA	NA	TRBJ1-4	TGCGCCAGCAGCCAAATTCTCAATTCACGGGAAAAACTGTTTTTT	CASSQILNSREKLFF
16	TRBV27	NA	TRBD1	TRBJ1-1	TGTGCCAGCAGTTCGGGACAGGCTTTTAGGAACACTGAAGCTTTCTTT	CASSSGQAFRNTEAFF
16	TRBV10-1	NA	TRBD2	TRBJ2-7	TGCGCCAGCAGGGTTATTGCGGGAGGACCCTCCTACGAGCAGTACTTC	CASRVIAGGPSYEQYF
17	TRBV5-5	NA	TRBD2	TRBJ2-1	TGTGCCAGCAGGGCCGGAGGACTAGCGGCACCCTACAATGAGCAGTTCTTC	CASRAGGLAAPYNEQFF
16	TRBV28	NA	NA	TRBJ2-7	TGTGCCAGCAGTAGGAACCGGGGCACTAGGGACTACGAGCAGTACTTC	CASSRNRGTRDYEQYF